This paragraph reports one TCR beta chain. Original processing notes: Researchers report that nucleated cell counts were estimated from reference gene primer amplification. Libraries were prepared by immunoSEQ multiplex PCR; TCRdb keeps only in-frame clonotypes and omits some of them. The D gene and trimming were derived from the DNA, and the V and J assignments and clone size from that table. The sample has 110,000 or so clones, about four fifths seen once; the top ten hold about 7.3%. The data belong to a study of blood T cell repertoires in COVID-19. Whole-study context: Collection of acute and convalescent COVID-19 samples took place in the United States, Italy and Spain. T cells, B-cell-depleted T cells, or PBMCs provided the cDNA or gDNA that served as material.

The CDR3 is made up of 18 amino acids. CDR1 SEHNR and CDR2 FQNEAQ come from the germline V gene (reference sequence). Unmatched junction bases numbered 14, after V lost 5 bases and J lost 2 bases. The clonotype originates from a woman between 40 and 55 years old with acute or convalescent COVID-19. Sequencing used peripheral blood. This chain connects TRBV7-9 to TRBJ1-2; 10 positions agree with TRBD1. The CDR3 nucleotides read TGTGCCAGCAGCCAGCCGGCCGGGACAGGGGCCATAAACTATGGCTACACCTTC. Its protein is CASSQPAGTGAINYGYTF.